This paragraph covers one T cell receptor beta chain sequence. These data come from a study of T cell changes during pregnancy in multiple sclerosis. The V segment lost 1 base and the J segment 1 base; nucleotides outside the gene matches: 6. Per the germline V gene, CDR1 is GTSNPN and CDR2 is SVGIG (reference sequence). The length of the CDR3 is 16 residues. Method: immunoSEQ multiplex PCR; TCRdb's copy keeps in-frame clones and lacks some. The table includes around 70,000 clones, about nine tenths detected once. This sequence was found in a female donor with multiple sclerosis, enrolled in a pregnancy study. The chain carries TRBV30 and TRBJ2-5; TRBD2 matches 10 bases. The sequencing here drew on peripheral blood, taken in the third trimester of pregnancy. CDR3 nucleotides: TGTGCCTGGAGTGGAGAACTAGCGGGGCGCCAAGAGACCCAGTACTTC. This encodes CAWSGELAGRQETQYF.